Listed here are 28 T cell receptor beta chains from one sample, sequenced in a study of cytomegalovirus exposure and HLA in healthy donors. PCR primers comprised 60 Vbeta and 13 Jbeta primers. Some clones are missing from TCRdb's copy, which holds only in-frame ones; the method was immunoSEQ multiplex PCR. The data contain fewer than 200,000 clones, approximately 77% of them singletons. Sequenced input: PBMCs. All receptors derive from a man between 18 and 29 years old in good health and CMV-seronegative.

The V gene is TRBV9, the J gene TRBJ1-1; D is ambiguous. The V end lost 4 bases, the J end lost 3 bases, and 10 bases lay between the germline ends. This CDR3 region has 13 residues. Germline CDR1 is SGDLS and CDR2 is YYNGEE. The CDR3 protein is CASSSSVDTEAFF. The CDR3 DNA reads TGTGCCAGCAGCTCAAGCGTTGACACTGAAGCTTTCTTT.

The chain has TRBV28 and TRBJ1-2, with D possibly matching TRBD1 (6 bases). Trimming removed 5 bases from V and 2 bases from J, with 18 bases in between. Germline V gene data show CDR1 as MDHEN and CDR2 as SYDVKM. This CDR3 is 16 amino acids long. CDR3 loop: CASSLPGAASNYGYTF. CDR3 bases: TGTGCCAGCAGTCTCCCAGGGGCCGCCTCCAACTATGGCTACACCTTC.

The rearrangement links TRBV9 to TRBJ2-7; D gene unclear. The CDR3 totals 14 residues. Per germline, CDR1 SGDLS and CDR2 YYNGEE. Trimming removed 4 bases from V and 0 bases from J, with 11 bases in between. The CDR3 nucleotides read TGTGCCAGCAGCCTCCGGGTTAGCTCCTACGAGCAGTACTTC. It yields the protein CASSLRVSSYEQYF.

J is TRBJ1-2 and V is TRBV7-9, with a weak D call TRBD1 (5 bases). Germline lookup yields CDR1 SEHNR and CDR2 FQNEAQ (reference sequence). The V gene lost 10 bases and the J gene lost 7 bases, with 31 bases spanning the gap. This CDR3 is built from 17 residues. Here the CDR3 DNA reads TGTGCCACCGCCGCCCTCACCTCCGGGACTCCCCTCAGTGGCTACACCTTC. It translates to CATAALTSGTPLSGYTF. Full variable domain (outside the CDR3, taken from reference TRBV7-9 and TRBJ1-2): DTGVSQNPRHKITKRGQNVTFRCDPISEHNRLYWYRQTLGQGPEFLTYFQNEAQLEKSRLLSDRFSAERPKGSFSTLEIQRTEQGDSAMYLCATAALTSGTPLSGYTFGSGTRLTVV.

The chain couples TRBV18 to TRBJ2-7; D is unresolved. The length of the CDR3 is 15 residues. V dropped 3 bases and J dropped 1 base, with 13 bases sitting between them. Per the germline V gene, CDR1 is KGHSH and CDR2 is LQKENI. CDR3 in amino acids: CASSPENPGSYEQYF. As DNA, the CDR3 is TGTGCCAGCTCACCCGAGAACCCCGGGTCCTACGAGCAGTACTTC.

CDR3 sequence (DNA): TGTGCCAGCAGCTCCGCGGGAGCCCTGGCAGATACGCAGTATTTT. Its protein product is CASSSAGALADTQYF. The chain is built from TRBV28 and TRBJ2-3, with 7 bases lining up with TRBD2. Germline lookup yields CDR1 MDHEN and CDR2 SYDVKM. CDR3 size: 15 residues. V was clipped by 6 bases and J by 4 bases; unmatched bases: 10.

The chain couples TRBV18 to TRBJ1-1, with 9 bases matching TRBD1. The CDR3 is made up of 17 amino acids. V was pared by 3 bases and J by 2 bases, with 10 bases of the junction left unmatched. The germline V gene has CDR1 KGHSH and CDR2 LQKENI. The CDR3 sequence is CASSPTLQDRGNTEAFF. CDR3 bases: TGTGCCAGCTCACCCACCCTCCAGGACAGGGGCAACACTGAAGCTTTCTTT.

This clone was recorded a few times. The junction differs from germline at one of its ends, possibly a read error. The genes are TRBV4-1 and TRBJ1-1, with D perhaps TRBD1 (5 bases). The CDR3 spans 14 residues. Germline CDR1 and CDR2: MGHRA and YSYEKL. The DNA of the CDR3 is TGCGCCAGCACCCCTGGGGCCTCAAACAGTGAAGCTTTCTTT. It codes for CASTPGASNSEAFF.

As to this clone: Other DNA sequences in this sample translate to the same CDR3. The chain carries TRBV5-1 and TRBJ1-4; D is uncertain. CDR3 length: 17 amino acids. Per germline, CDR1 SGHRS and CDR2 YFSETQ. V was pared by 0 bases and J by 0 bases, with 12 bases between. This CDR3 reads CASSLAGVPATNEKLFF. DNA of the CDR3: TGCGCCAGCAGCTTGGCCGGAGTACCGGCAACTAATGAAAAACTGTTTTTT.

The chain uses TRBV25-1 and TRBJ2-5, with 7 bases matching TRBD2. The better agreement between TRBJ2-7 and the DNA end casts doubt on the J call. The CDR3 consists of 14 residues. Germline V CDR1 and CDR2: MGHDK, SYGVNS. Here the CDR3 DNA reads TGTGCCAGCAGCCCTGGGGGGGGTGGGTACGAGCAGTACTTC. This gives the protein CASSPGGGGYEQYF.

This clone was detected a few times. The rearrangement links TRBV28 to TRBJ2-1; 9 bases align to TRBD1. The V and J ends lost 6 bases and 3 bases, in that order; junction bases with no gene match: 15. This CDR3 region has 18 residues. Germline V gene lookup returns CDR1 MDHEN and CDR2 SYDVKM. In nucleotides, the CDR3 is TGTGCCAGCAGCCACCCCCTCACCGGGACAGGGAACTACAATGAGCAGTTCTTC. Encoded protein: CASSHPLTGTGNYNEQFF.

The sample holds a few counts of this clone. V gene TRBV4-1 combines with J gene TRBJ1-5; 9 nucleotides align to TRBD1. V dropped 4 bases and J dropped 2; count of bases not matched to a gene: 6. Germline lookup yields CDR1 MGHRA and CDR2 YSYEKL. The CDR3 consists of 16 residues. CDR3: CASSPGTGSGNQPQHF. DNA of the CDR3: TGCGCCAGCAGCCCTGGGACAGGGTCGGGCAATCAGCCCCAGCATTTT.

V usage is TRBV5-6 and J usage is TRBJ2-1; 8 nucleotides line up with TRBD2. The CDR3 length is 15 residues. CDR1 is SGHDT, CDR2 YYEEEE, per germline. The junction had 8 bases not matched to a gene; V was cut back by 4 bases and J by 5 bases. CDR3 in DNA: TGTGCCAGCAGCACCCGCCAGCGGGAGCACAATGAGCAGTTCTTC. It translates to CASSTRQREHNEQFF. Supplemented by reference TRBV5-6 and TRBJ2-1, the full variable domain reads DAGVTQSPTHLIKTRGQQVTLRCSPKSGHDTVSWYQQALGQGPQFIFQYYEEEERQRGNFPDRFSGHQFPNYSSELNVNALLLGDSALYLCASSTRQREHNEQFFGPGTRLTVL.

This clone was picked up a small number of times. The rearrangement uses TRBV5-6 and TRBJ1-1; TRBD1 might be the D (6 bases). CDR3 size: 14 residues. V lost 7 bases, J lost 6 bases, and 19 bases lay in between. Germline-derived CDR1 and CDR2 are SGHDT and YYEEEE. The CDR3 spells CASSLGGAGAEAFF. For the CDR3, the DNA is TGTGCCAGCTCCCTGGGGGGGGCAGGGGCTGAAGCTTTCTTT.

The rearrangement joins TRBV18 to TRBJ1-2, with TRBD1 as a possible D gene (6 bases). Trimming stripped 0 bases from V and 6 bases from J, with 14 bases between. The CDR3 consists of 15 residues. In germline, CDR1 is KGHSH, CDR2 LQKENI. DNA for the CDR3: TGTGCCAGCTCACCACCGGGGACCCCAGGGGATGGCTACACCTTC. It translates to CASSPPGTPGDGYTF.

This chain links TRBV7-2 with TRBJ1-5, with TRBD1 as a possible D gene (5 bases). Deletions cut 4 bases from V and 3 bases from J, with 13 bases between. The CDR3 loop spans 15 amino acids. Germline V CDR1 and CDR2: SGHTA, FQGNSA. The CDR3, as DNA: TGTGCCAGCAGCTCCCCGGGGGGGAACAATCAGCCCCAGCATTTT. This gives the protein CASSSPGGNNQPQHF.

This clone was seen only a few times. The chain links TRBV5-6 to TRBJ2-3; D is uncertain. Trimming stripped 0 bases from V and 0 bases from J, with 5 bases between. The germline CDR1 and CDR2 sequences are SGHDT and YYEEEE. The CDR3 loop spans 14 amino acids. The CDR3 loop reads CASSLASSTDTQYF. The CDR3 bases are TGTGCCAGCAGCTTGGCGTCTAGCACAGATACGCAGTATTTT. The full variable domain, rest sourced from reference TRBV5-6 and TRBJ2-3, is DAGVTQSPTHLIKTRGQQVTLRCSPKSGHDTVSWYQQALGQGPQFIFQYYEEEERQRGNFPDRFSGHQFPNYSSELNVNALLLGDSALYLCASSLASSTDTQYFGPGTRLTVL.

This clone turned up a few times. This chain joins TRBV28 and TRBJ2-2, with 9 bases aligning to TRBD2. With V trimmed by 6 bases and J by 5 bases, 16 bases remained unmatched. The CDR3 spans 18 residues. In germline, CDR1 is MDHEN, CDR2 SYDVKM. The DNA for the CDR3 is TGTGCCAGCAGGCCCGTCTGGGGCGGGAGGGCCCGGACCGGGGAGCTGTTTTTT. Protein sequence: CASRPVWGGRARTGELFF.

The genes are TRBV4-3 and TRBJ2-3; TRBD2 matches at 7 bases. The CDR3 is 16 amino acids. The ends lost 2 bases at V and 4 bases at J; junction bases unmatched: 9. From germline, CDR1 is LGHNA and CDR2 YSLEER. CDR3 sequence reads: CASSQYYGRRADTQYF. DNA of the CDR3: TGCGCCAGCAGCCAATACTACGGGAGGAGGGCAGATACGCAGTATTTT.

With respect to this clone: A read error is likely, as this CDR3 ends without the conserved phenylalanine or tryptophan. The DNA is omitted, as the CDR3 cannot be located on it reliably, and the CDR3 follows TCRdb's listing. The chain employs TRBV7-6 and TRBJ2-7; the table's TRBD2 call for D was not verified on the DNA. Germline V gene data show CDR1 as SGHVS and CDR2 as FNYEAQ. Termini included, the CDR3 measures 12 amino acids. The CDR3 region is CASRPKTSGAPY.

The chain couples TRBV7-8 to TRBJ2-6; perhaps TRBD2 as D (6 bases). The V gene's germline CDR1 is SGHVS and CDR2 FQNEAQ. The length of the CDR3 is 17 residues. Deletions cut 1 base from V and 0 bases from J, with 10 bases between. The CDR3 coding sequence is TGTGCCAGCAGCTTAGTTGGGCGGGACTCTGGGGCCAACGTCCTGACTTTC. Translating gives CASSLVGRDSGANVLTF.

The chain's CDR3 is CASSNVGTGDYEQYF. In DNA form, the CDR3 reads TGTGCCAGCAGTAACGTCGGGACAGGGGACTACGAGCAGTACTTC. The rearrangement uses TRBV27 and TRBJ2-7, with 10 bases matching TRBD1. With V trimmed by 5 bases and J by 3 bases, 7 bases remained unmatched. The CDR3 has 15 residues. Germline CDR1 MNHEY, CDR2 SMNVEV (reference sequence).

This rearrangement joins TRBV15 to TRBJ1-2; 9 bases are shared with TRBD1. V shed 3 bases and J 5 bases; nucleotides not matched to a gene: 4. Germline loops: CDR1 LNHNV, CDR2 YYDKDF (reference sequence). This CDR3 has 14 amino acids. Written as DNA, the CDR3 is TGTGCCACCAGCAGTGACGGGACAGGGTATGGCTACACCTTC. Translation: CATSSDGTGYGYTF.

This clone occurred a few times. The chain recombines TRBV27 with TRBJ2-1; a possible D gene is TRBD2 (6 bases). The CDR3 totals 14 residues. Trimming took 10 bases from V and 7 from J, leaving 20 bases between them. Germline CDR1 is MNHEY and CDR2 is SMNVEV (reference sequence). The CDR3 reads CATQVVQRANEQFF. CDR3 nucleotide sequence: TGTGCCACCCAGGTCGTCCAGCGGGCGAATGAGCAGTTCTTC.

The genes are TRBV28 and TRBJ2-6; no reliable D call. Trimming took 5 bases from V and 3 from J, leaving 8 bases between them. Germline V lookup: CDR1 MDHEN, CDR2 SYDVKM. The CDR3 spans 14 residues. The CDR3 nucleotides read TGTGCCAGCAGTATACCGGGTGGGGCCAACGTCCTGACTTTC. Protein product: CASSIPGGANVLTF.

The rearrangement joins TRBV10-3 to TRBJ2-1; 8 bases line up with TRBD2. The junction had 12 bases not matched to a gene; V was cut back by 2 bases and J by 6 bases. The CDR3 is 17 residues long. Germline V gives CDR1 ENHRY, CDR2 SYGVKD. The CDR3 DNA sequence: TGTGCCATCAGTGAGAGCTCCCACGGGACTAGTCCCAATGAGCAGTTCTTC. Protein: CAISESSHGTSPNEQFF.

V gene TRBV4-3 combines with J gene TRBJ1-2; no clear D. The CDR3 extends over 13 amino acids. Trimming left V 0 bases short and J 7 bases short, with 9 bases between. Germline V gene data show CDR1 as LGHNA and CDR2 as YSLEER. Here the CDR3 DNA reads TGCGCCAGCAGCCAAGATCGCGGCACTGGCTACACCTTC. This codes for CASSQDRGTGYTF.

This clone was seen only a few times. The rearrangement joins TRBV7-2 to TRBJ2-7, with D possibly being TRBD2 (6 bases). Germline CDR1 reads SGHTA; CDR2 reads FQGNSA. The V gene lost 5 bases and the J gene lost 6 bases, with 23 bases spanning the gap. The CDR3 sequence is 16 residues long. CDR3 bases: TGTGCCAGCAGCCCCCAGCTGGGGCGGGGAGGAGGCGAGCAGTACTTC. Residues: CASSPQLGRGGGEQYF.